The source of this TCR beta chain is a study of molecular identifiers for immune sequencing clone quantification. TCRdb called the PCR reads again in MiXCR, with one record for every CDR3 protein. The sample shows approximately 500,000 distinct CDR3 sequences, about a quarter of them seen only once. Ten or more counts support this clonotype. The CDR3 has 16 residues. Trimming removed 0 bases from V and 5 bases from J; junction bases left unmatched: 8. CDR1 and CDR2 (germline): LGHNA, YSLEER. The TCR comes from a human donor in good health. Some libraries in this study had Jurkat cell RNA spiked in. The V gene is TRBV4-3, the J gene TRBJ2-3; 7 nucleotides line up with TRBD2. Sequenced material: naive CD8+ T cells from blood, with Jurkat cell RNA spiked in. Stated subset: FACS-sorted CD8+CD4-CCR7+CD45RA+ naive T cells. The CDR3 loop reads CASSQDKSGAVDTQYF. The CDR3 nucleotides read TGCGCCAGCAGCCAAGATAAGAGCGGGGCAGTAGATACGCAGTATTTT.